This T cell receptor beta chain was obtained from a study of T cells in Graves' hyperthyroidism and ophthalmopathy. Broader study findings: Ophthalmopathy got predicted by the model a median roughly 6.1 months before its onset. Using 13 V-J features, a model discriminated ophthalmopathy from stable hyperthyroidism.

This clonotype has a count of ten or more. Its antigen is as yet unknown. Amplification of TCR beta CDR3 regions used RNA as the template. The primer set for the first-round RT-PCR of the TCR CDR3 was HTBI. TCRdb re-called the multiplex PCR reads through MiXCR, storing one row per CDR3 protein. The sample includes about 590,000 distinct CDR3 sequences, around 14% seen only once; the top ten take roughly 7.1%. Ophthalmopathy cases met thresholds of Clinical Activity Score at least 3, NOSPECS grade at least 4 and duration under 3 months. PBMCs were derived from around 10 ml fresh peripheral blood. Germline V gives CDR1 SGHAT, CDR2 FQNNGV. V was shortened by 2 bases and J by 0 bases, with 10 bases between the two germline ends. The CDR3 extends over 15 amino acids.

Sequenced input: blood. The clonotype comes from a woman aged 18-29 years with Graves' ophthalmopathy. The rearrangement links TRBV11-2 to TRBJ2-5, with D uncertain. The CDR3 reads CASSLQPSYQETQYF. DNA for the CDR3: TGTGCCAGCAGCTTACAGCCAAGTTACCAAGAGACCCAGTACTTC.